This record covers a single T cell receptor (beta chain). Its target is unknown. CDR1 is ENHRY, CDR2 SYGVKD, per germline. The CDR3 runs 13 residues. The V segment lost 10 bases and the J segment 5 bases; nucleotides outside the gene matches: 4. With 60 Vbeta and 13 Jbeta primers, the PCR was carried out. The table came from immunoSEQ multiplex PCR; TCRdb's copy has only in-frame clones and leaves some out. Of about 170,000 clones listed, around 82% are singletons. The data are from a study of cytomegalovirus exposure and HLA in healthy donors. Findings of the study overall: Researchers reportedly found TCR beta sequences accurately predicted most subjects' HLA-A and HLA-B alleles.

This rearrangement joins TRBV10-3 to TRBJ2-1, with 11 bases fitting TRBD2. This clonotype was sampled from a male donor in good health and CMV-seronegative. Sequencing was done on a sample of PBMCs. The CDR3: CATLAGGHNEQFF. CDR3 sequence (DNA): TGTGCCACCTTAGCGGGGGGGCACAATGAGCAGTTCTTC.